A selection of T cell receptor beta chains follows, all from one sample in a study of blood T cells in healthy people across ages. TCRdb independently ran MiXCR on the 5' RACE reads; one entry per CDR3 protein. The sample yields about 380,000 distinct CDR3 sequences, 45% to 60% seen once. Sequencing was done on a sample of blood. The receptors derive from a man aged 55 to 69 in good health. Both conserved end residues are trimmed from each CDR3.

>TRBJ2-5|TRBV27
ASMNRGETQY
>-|TRBV6-5
ASSSPGGMGYEQY
>TRBJ1-2|TRBV6-2/TRBV6-3
ASSENRGENGYT
>TRBJ2-7|TRBV4-3
ASSQVPGGDYEQY
>TRBJ2-7|TRBV7-2
ASSLGVSYFYEQY
>TRBJ2-7|TRBV7-9
ASSRDEYEQY
>TRBJ2-1|TRBV29-1
SVLGEGLDEQF
>TRBJ2-5|TRBV20-1
SARDRGRNVQETQY
>TRBJ1-2|TRBV11-1
ASSPAGWGYGYT
>TRBJ2-1|TRBV14
ASSHPSPGNEQF
>TRBJ1-1|TRBV12-3/TRBV12-4
ASSSPQHMNTEAF
>TRBJ2-5|TRBV4-1
ASSPHSGMGSEQY
>TRBJ1-2|TRBV12-5
ASGIGQELYGYT
>TRBJ1-4|TRBV27
ASSPRGFNKKLF
>TRBJ2-5|TRBV29-1
SVALTSGSRETQY
>TRBJ2-3|TRBV29-1
SSSVGGDTQY
>TRBJ1-2|TRBV29-1
SVGGRPRGREGYT
>TRBJ2-5|TRBV18
ASSPPGRAGETQY
>TRBJ2-3|TRBV20-1
SARASPSTDTQY
>TRBJ2-5|TRBV5-4
ASSLASGGTETQY
>TRBJ2-7|TRBV6-1
ASRQIAGSYEQY
>TRBJ2-5|TRBV20-1
SASRRASGLYQETQY
>TRBJ1-2|TRBV3-1
ASSQGGAGNNGYT
>TRBJ1-6|TRBV30
AWSRARSSNSPLH
>TRBJ2-7|TRBV6-2/TRBV6-3
ASSWTSGRVSYEQY
>TRBJ2-5|TRBV20-1
SAQIGGRETQY
>TRBJ1-1|TRBV29-1
SVGETANTEAF
>TRBJ2-3|TRBV9
ASSVSAGGILDTQY
>TRBJ2-1|TRBV29-1
SVGTSGDKGYNEQF
>TRBJ2-1|TRBV28
ASSRSNEQF
>TRBJ2-7|TRBV29-1
SVCYEQY
>TRBJ2-1|TRBV6-2/TRBV6-3
ASNSPSLAGGGQF
>TRBJ1-2|TRBV11-2
ASSFPGQANYGYT
>TRBJ1-2|TRBV7-2
ASRRGQGPLDYGYT
>TRBJ2-7|TRBV28
ASNKRLYEQY
>TRBJ1-3|TRBV28
ASSLIGRSGNTIY
>TRBJ2-7|TRBV30
ACFKRGQASYEQY
>TRBJ2-7|TRBV10-3
AISEQASNEQY
>TRBJ1-1|TRBV5-4
ASSLAGQLNTEAF
>-|TRBV6-2/TRBV6-3
ASSYVRDAKNIQY
>TRBJ2-5|TRBV20-1
SAGTSPCQETQY
>TRBJ2-7|TRBV7-9
ASSLEGSLGIYEQY
>TRBJ2-5|TRBV18
ASSPQGRVGETQY
>TRBJ1-4|TRBV4-1
ASSHSGRGSEKLF
>TRBJ2-1|TRBV20-1
SAREAGGYNEQF
>TRBJ2-5|TRBV12-3/TRBV12-4
ASSLLRERNEQY
>TRBJ1-1|TRBV10-3
AINKGANTEAF
>TRBJ2-1|TRBV6-1
ASSEYEQF
>TRBJ2-5|TRBV2
ASSDKGRGETQY
>TRBJ2-3|TRBV5-1
ASSLRSGGGTDTQY
>TRBJ2-7|TRBV15
ATSRDQGTLGEQY
>TRBJ2-1|TRBV7-3
ASSPDRVVNEQF
>TRBJ2-4|TRBV6-5
ASSLSSGLAKNIQY
>TRBJ1-1|TRBV7-2
ASSLYVNTEAF